Listed below are T cell receptor beta chains from one sample, sequenced in a study of breast tumors, draining lymph nodes, adjacent tissues. TCRdb recomputed calls from the multiplex PCR reads with MiXCR, one row per CDR3 protein. Of roughly 130,000 distinct CDR3 sequences in the sample, 30% to 35% were seen once. Sequenced: axillary lymph node tissue. The receptor set was obtained from a female donor with breast cancer. Some clones in this sample may be carry-over from other donors' samples. Each CDR3 is given with its conserved first and last residue. The D gene is left open where the match is weak. Rows may omit the clone size; those that give it use once, few, many or a size class.

>-|TRBV7-6|-|TRBJ1-4
CSSILTSRGEEKLFF
>many|TRBV20-1|TRBD2|TRBJ2-2
CSARGAGGLTNTGELFF
>many|TRBV18|TRBD2|TRBJ2-5
CASSPSGGAQETQYF
>many|TRBV5-1|TRBD2|TRBJ2-2
CASSYAAGGRFTGELFF
>many|TRBV2|TRBD1|TRBJ2-7
CASSDGRGSYEQYF
>many|TRBV20-1|-|TRBJ1-2
CSARGGQVGAFGGYTF
>many|TRBV5-1|-|TRBJ1-4
CASSFHEAANEKLFF
>few|TRBV6-2/TRBV6-3|-|TRBJ2-5
CASSRGEETQYF
>few|TRBV2|-|TRBJ1-1
CAGSEHPNTEAFF
>-|TRBV19|-|TRBJ1-1
CASSMQGRWGDNAEAFF
>-|TRBV6-1|-|TRBJ2-7
CASSNIRGREQYF
>many|TRBV19|-|TRBJ1-5
CASSPPGVPNQPQHF
>-|TRBV5-6|-|TRBJ1-2
CTSSLGVPEGYTF
>-|TRBV7-9|-|TRBJ1-6
CASSLEGGPQGPLHF
>-|TRBV30|-|TRBJ1-5
CAWSRLNSNQPQHF
>many|TRBV27|TRBD1|TRBJ1-2
CASSSSGTGGSGYTF
>many|TRBV20-1|-|TRBJ1-5
CSAAQAQGNQPQHF
>-|TRBV7-3|-|TRBJ1-4
CASSPSGGKLFF
>many|TRBV7-3|TRBD2|TRBJ2-3
CASSLRPLAGVSSTDTQYF
>-|TRBV4-3|-|TRBJ2-3
CASSQDVRGSYNEQYF
>many|TRBV27|-|TRBJ2-2
CASSSLQGDSGELFF
>many|TRBV20-1|-|TRBJ1-6
CSAGVGGAPLHF
>-|TRBV5-1|-|TRBJ2-7
CASSQGRQKAEQYF
>many|TRBV12-3/TRBV12-4|-|TRBJ2-5
CASSYQGIGETQYF
>many|TRBV2|TRBD1|TRBJ1-6
CASSETGGLNNSPLHF
>-|TRBV30|-|TRBJ1-5
CAWSVGGIYQPQHF
>many|TRBV7-9|TRBD2|TRBJ2-1
CASRRSGGGGNEQFF
>many|TRBV7-9|TRBD2|TRBJ2-7
CASSFMGGVSYEQYF
>many|TRBV7-8|-|TRBJ2-5
CASSPTRVQETQYF
>-|TRBV7-8|-|TRBJ2-2
CASSFEPTGELFF
>many|TRBV7-3|TRBD2|TRBJ2-2
CASSFLTSGGAGELFF
>few|TRBV28|TRBD1|TRBJ2-2
CASSSPGQGTGELFF
>many|TRBV5-1|TRBD1|TRBJ1-3
CASSLQGTGNTIYF
>once|TRBV7-6|-|TRBJ2-1
CASSLMESTDTQFF
>many|TRBV20-1|-|TRBJ1-5
CSARREMDNQPQHF
>many|TRBV19|-|TRBJ1-3
CASSGDSYSGNTIYF
>many|TRBV19|-|TRBJ2-1
CASSSSGTYSYNEQFF
>many|TRBV7-7|-|TRBJ1-3
CASSTQPAPGNTIYF
>-|TRBV20-1|-|TRBJ2-7
CSALVPTRGPSYEQYF
>-|TRBV20-1|TRBD1|TRBJ1-2
CSAPSGQGWNYGYTF
>many|TRBV6-1|-|TRBJ1-5
CASTERPYQPQHF
>many|TRBV19|-|TRBJ1-4
CASSIRPNEKLFF
>-|TRBV10-1|TRBD2|TRBJ2-3
CAGSDRGGADTQYF
>-|TRBV7-9|-|TRBJ2-5
CASSPQGGIGTQHF
>-|TRBV7-3|TRBD2|TRBJ2-3
CASSSTSGGAGIDTQYF
>many|TRBV25-1|-|TRBJ1-4
CASSDRPAPHTGLAPGKLFF
>-|TRBV20-1|-|TRBJ1-4
CSAWASPTNGKLFF
>many|TRBV12-3/TRBV12-4|-|TRBJ1-2
CASRPQQGNYGYTF
>-|TRBV7-1|TRBD1|TRBJ2-3
CASRRTGGRDTQYF